This record covers a single T cell receptor (beta chain). What it binds is not known. With 1 base removed from V and 10 bases from J, the gap between germline ends came to 16 bases. CDR1 and CDR2 (germline): SSHAT, FNYEAQ (reference sequence). CDR3 length equals 14 residues. These data come from a study of T cells in narcolepsy. Study summary: Healthy controls were enrolled alongside patients with narcolepsy type 1 or type 2. Study-wide findings and caveats: Same-patient CSF and blood CD4+ T cell clonotypes included HCRT-specific and TRIB2-specific autoreactive ones. Healthy controls reportedly lacked the autoreactive clonotypes serially found in patients' blood. Some memory CD4+ repertoires had no autoreactive clone sequences.

Produced via immunoSEQ multiplex PCR; TCRdb's table is partial and in-frame only. In the table there are about 30,000 clones, about four fifths of which are singletons. The origin of this receptor is a human donor with narcolepsy. The chain couples TRBV7-7 to TRBJ2-5; no reliable D call. The sample comprised CD45RA- memory CD4+ T cells from PBMCs. The CDR3 DNA sequence: TGTGCCAGCAGCTTAGGGGTTAGCCCTCGTGACCAGTACTTC. It codes for CASSLGVSPRDQYF.